This is a list of T cell receptor beta chains from one sample in a study of T-cell memory formation after mild COVID-19. TCRdb reprocessed the 5' RACE reads via MiXCR and lists one record per CDR3 protein. The sample contains some 440,000 distinct CDR3 sequences, about 23% of which appear only once. Sequencing used PBMCs or a T cell subset sorted from them (not recorded which). The receptors were gathered from an adult woman who had mild COVID-19 (a few samples of this study predate the infection). Cell type and time point are not known. Both conserved end residues are part of each CDR3. D genes are given only for firm matches. Size values are once, few and many counts, or a class for expanded clones, and some rows have none.

size: -; D: TRBD1; J: TRBJ2-2; V: TRBV7-2; DNA: TGTGCCAGCACGGCCCACCGGGACAGCTACACCGGGGAGCTGTTTTTT; CDR3: CASTAHRDSYTGELFF
size: few; D: TRBD1; J: TRBJ2-1; V: TRBV29-1; DNA: TGCAGCGCCGACAGGGGGGATGAGCAGTTCTTC; CDR3: CSADRGDEQFF
size: few; D: -; J: TRBJ1-6; V: TRBV29-1; DNA: TGCAGCGTTGAAGTTTCGAAGGGTTCACCCCTCCACTTT; CDR3: CSVEVSKGSPLHF
size: few; D: -; J: TRBJ2-5; V: TRBV11-2; DNA: TGTGCCAGCAGCTTACGACAGGAAAGGGAGACCCAGTACTTC; CDR3: CASSLRQERETQYF
size: -; D: -; J: TRBJ1-1; V: TRBV18; DNA: TGTGCCAGCTCACCAACCGGGTCCACGTTAGAGGCTTTCTTT; CDR3: CASSPTGSTLEAFF
size: few; D: -; J: TRBJ1-3; V: TRBV7-2; DNA: TGTGCCAGCAGCTTTCCGGCCGTGAGCTCTGGAAACACCATATATTTT; CDR3: CASSFPAVSSGNTIYF
size: -; D: -; J: TRBJ1-2; V: TRBV5-1; DNA: TGCGCCAGCAGCTTTGGTCAGGCACGCGGCTACACCTTC; CDR3: CASSFGQARGYTF
size: -; D: TRBD2; J: TRBJ2-2; V: TRBV4-2; DNA: TGTGCCAGCAGCCAAGGGACCGGGACTAGCGGAGTGGCAAACACCGGGGAGCTGTTTTTT; CDR3: CASSQGTGTSGVANTGELFF
size: -; D: TRBD2; J: TRBJ2-3; V: TRBV24-1; DNA: TGTGCCACCAGTGACCCAAGAATGGGGAGGGCCGAAGATACGCAGTATTTT; CDR3: CATSDPRMGRAEDTQYF
size: -; D: -; J: TRBJ2-6; V: TRBV6-2/TRBV6-3; DNA: TGTGCCAGCAGTTACGGGCTCTCTGGGGCCAACGTCCTGACTTTC; CDR3: CASSYGLSGANVLTF
size: -; D: -; J: TRBJ2-1; V: TRBV12-3/TRBV12-4; DNA: TGTGCCAGCAGTTTCAGGGGGGGTAAGGACAATGAGCAGTTCTTC; CDR3: CASSFRGGKDNEQFF
size: -; D: TRBD2; J: TRBJ2-1; V: TRBV24-1; DNA: TGTGCCACCAGTGACTACGCGAGTAGCGGGGGGCATGAGCAGTTCTTC; CDR3: CATSDYASSGGHEQFF
size: -; D: TRBD2; J: TRBJ2-1; V: TRBV20-1; DNA: TGCAGTGCCCGGACTAGCGCGCGCTACAATGAGCAGTTCTTC; CDR3: CSARTSARYNEQFF
size: once; D: TRBD2; J: TRBJ2-7; V: TRBV6-5; DNA: TGTGCCAGCAGCCAGTATCCGGGACTAGCGGGAATCTACGAGCAGTACTTC; CDR3: CASSQYPGLAGIYEQYF
size: few; D: TRBD2; J: TRBJ2-7; V: TRBV12-3/TRBV12-4; DNA: TGTGCCAGCAGCCCGGGACTAGCGGGAGTTGGGCTTGCCTACGAGCAGTACTTC; CDR3: CASSPGLAGVGLAYEQYF
size: -; D: -; J: TRBJ2-7; V: TRBV2; DNA: TGTGCCGGATCAGAAGCCTACGAGCAGTACTTC; CDR3: CAGSEAYEQYF
size: -; D: TRBD1; J: TRBJ1-2; V: TRBV6-2/TRBV6-3; DNA: TGTGCCAGCAGTTCGAGGGGGACAGGGGACTATGGCTACACCTTC; CDR3: CASSSRGTGDYGYTF
size: few; D: -; J: TRBJ2-7; V: TRBV7-6; DNA: TGTGCCAGCAGCCCGCCGGGACTTCTGTACGAGCAGTACTTC; CDR3: CASSPPGLLYEQYF
size: -; D: -; J: TRBJ2-7; V: TRBV12-3/TRBV12-4; DNA: TGTGCCAGCAGTTCCTGGGGTTCGTACGAGCAGTACTTC; CDR3: CASSSWGSYEQYF
size: -; D: TRBD2; J: TRBJ2-1; V: TRBV20-1; DNA: TGCAGTGCGGGAAGCGGGGGGGGCGATGAGCAGTTCTTC; CDR3: CSAGSGGGDEQFF
size: few; D: TRBD1; J: TRBJ2-1; V: TRBV3-1; DNA: TGTGCCAGCAGCCAAGATTCAGGGGACAGGGGCGCAGAGCAGTTCTTC; CDR3: CASSQDSGDRGAEQFF
size: -; D: -; J: TRBJ2-3; V: TRBV5-6; DNA: TGTGCCAGCAGCTGGACCAGGTTGAGCGGTACAACAGATACGCAGTATTTT; CDR3: CASSWTRLSGTTDTQYF
size: -; D: -; J: TRBJ1-6; V: TRBV20-1; DNA: TGCAGTGCTAGAGATATATCAGGGTCGCTACCCCTCCACTTT; CDR3: CSARDISGSLPLHF
size: -; D: -; J: TRBJ1-2; V: TRBV30; DNA: TGTGCCTGGAGTGTGCCAGGGAAGAGAGGCGGGAGGGGCTACACCTTC; CDR3: CAWSVPGKRGGRGYTF
size: -; D: TRBD1; J: TRBJ2-3; V: TRBV20-1; DNA: TGCAGTGCCACCGGACAGGGCACAGATACGCAGTATTTT; CDR3: CSATGQGTDTQYF
size: few; D: TRBD2; J: TRBJ2-3; V: TRBV27; DNA: TGTGCCAGCAGCCCTAGCGGTTACACAGATACGCAGTATTTT; CDR3: CASSPSGYTDTQYF
size: -; D: -; J: TRBJ1-2; V: TRBV30; DNA: TGTGCCCGGTTATCAAAGGTTAACTATGGCTACACCTTC; CDR3: CARLSKVNYGYTF
size: -; D: TRBD1; J: TRBJ2-1; V: TRBV19; DNA: TGTGCCAGTAGTATAGACTTCGCGACAGGGGTTCAGAATGAGCAGTTCTTC; CDR3: CASSIDFATGVQNEQFF
size: -; D: TRBD2; J: TRBJ2-1; V: TRBV10-3; DNA: TGTGCCATCGGTAGCGGGAGTGAGCAGTTCTTC; CDR3: CAIGSGSEQFF
size: -; D: -; J: TRBJ2-1; V: TRBV20-1; DNA: TGCAGTGCTAGAGATCTCTTTGGGGGCCCTTCAAGCTCCTACAATGAGCAGTTCTTC; CDR3: CSARDLFGGPSSSYNEQFF
size: -; D: -; J: TRBJ2-3; V: TRBV28; DNA: TGTGCCACCACTCCATGGATGGGGCAGGGAGATACGCAGTATTTT; CDR3: CATTPWMGQGDTQYF
size: -; D: -; J: TRBJ2-1; V: TRBV4-3; DNA: TGCGCCAGCAGCCGACAGGGCTCGGGTGTGAGCGGGAATGAGCAGTTCTTC; CDR3: CASSRQGSGVSGNEQFF
size: many; D: TRBD2; J: TRBJ2-3; V: TRBV7-3; DNA: TGTGCCAGCAGTTTGGGACTAGCGGTCACAGATACGCAGTATTTT; CDR3: CASSLGLAVTDTQYF